This T cell receptor beta chain was sequenced in a study of CD8+ T cells in alopecia areata. Study results and caveats: Compared with normal scalp, lesional scalp had higher clonality and more expanded CD8+ clones.

Per the germline V gene, CDR1 is LGHNA and CDR2 is YNFKEQ. V lost 3 bases and J lost 0, with 3 bases in between. The CDR3 spans 12 residues. Extracted RNA was reverse transcribed into cDNA, the sequencing template. Profiling relied on immunoSEQ multiplex PCR, and the TCRdb table lists in-frame clones only, not all of them. The data show about 100,000 clones, approximately 63% seen once. Researchers picked out CD4+ and CD8+ T cells from PBMCs by sorting. With respect to this clone: The antigen is unknown. Within the sample, other DNA sequences also encode this same CDR3.

The rearrangement uses TRBV4-2 and TRBJ2-7; no clear D gene. This receptor was taken from a human donor in good health. Sequenced sample: CD8+ T cells sorted from blood. CDR3 nucleotide sequence: TGTGCCAGCAGCCAGGGCTCCTACGAGCAGTACTTC. It specifies CASSQGSYEQYF.